This T cell receptor beta chain came from a study of T cell responses to AZD1222 COVID-19 vaccine. CDR1 and CDR2 from the germline V gene are MNHEY and SVGAGI. The CDR3 length is 15 residues. Losses at the gene ends were 5 bases for V and 2 bases for J; bases not matched to a gene: 3. Study-level results: CD4 TCRs associated with vaccination spanned spike, dominating at 160-218 and 743-854. The study sampled repertoires only after the peak T cell response. The donor group comprised mostly white British people and more females; the analysis possibly underestimated clonal diversity.

As for this clone: Its antigen is not identified.

Using immunoSEQ multiplex PCR, the repertoire was profiled, and TCRdb retains in-frame clones only, with some absent. The sample consists of 150,000 to 200,000 clones, roughly 94% of them appearing once. This chain links TRBV6-5 with TRBJ1-3, with 10 bases aligning to TRBD1. The source was peripheral blood, collected 28 days after the second AZD1222 dose. This receptor was obtained from an adult who received the AZD1222 COVID-19 vaccine. CDR3 residues: CASSPGTGAGNTIYF. In DNA form, the CDR3 reads TGTGCCAGCAGTCCCGGGACAGGGGCTGGAAACACCATATATTTT.